This TCR beta chain was observed in a study of blood T cells in healthy people across ages (dated by TCRdb to the mid-2010s). About the full investigation: In model experiments, template switching captured roughly one uniquely barcoded TCR beta cDNA molecule for every two T cells. Using deep sequencing normalized with unique cDNA molecular identifiers, the study measured how TCR beta repertoire diversity changes with age. The donors were divided into four age groups: young (average roughly 17 years), middle-aged (approximately 39), aged (roughly 66) and long-lived (more than 75). To avoid experimental bias, donors of different ages were distributed randomly across sequencing lanes. The study analyzed two additional independent replicas of 1 million unique cDNA reads from the same blood draw for two donors, one aged 18 to 30 and one aged 80 or older.

The method was 5' RACE. Instrument on record: Illumina HiSeq 2500. The second PCR ran for about 7 to 11 cycles and used a J-beta primer mix along with a sample-barcoded 5' primer. A template-switch 5' adaptor carrying 12 random nucleotides introduced a unique molecular identifier onto each TCR beta cDNA molecule. Each sample yielded at least 3 million CDR3-containing paired-end reads. First-strand cDNA was synthesized from all RNA with the Mint cDNA synthesis kit, primed by a TRBC-specific oligonucleotide. Following uracil-DNA glycosylase treatment, a first 18-cycle PCR with universal primers M1SS and BC2_uni_R was performed on all cDNA. The paper's data handling went like this. Normalization of each sample was performed by random selection of 1 million high-quality reads, each carrying a distinct molecular identifier. Reads sharing molecular identifiers were discarded rather than binned into consensus sequences. MiTCR, set to a Q25 quality threshold and the strictest error-elimination algorithm, was used for CDR3 identification, clonotype clustering and error correction. A nonparametric unseen species model with Euler transformation was used to estimate a lower bound on total TCR beta diversity. TCRdb trimmed the raw reads at Q25, called clones with MiXCR and kept productive beta chains. For every CDR3 protein sequence, its rows merge into one entry that carries the most common genes and DNA. TCRdb's processing, not the authors' own work, is the source of the V and J calls. In all, the sample holds over 600,000 distinct CDR3 sequences, and 46% of those were seen once. The ten largest clones take up 15% to 20% of the sample.

Donors were 40 or so systemically healthy Caucasian individuals from Russia aged roughly 6 to 95 years. Each donor gave approximately 9.4 milliliters of peripheral blood, drawn into EDTA-treated Vacutainer tubes. Ficoll-Paque density-gradient centrifugation was used to isolate PBMCs, with at least 6 million per sample. Total RNA, at least 5.5 micrograms per sample, was extracted from PBMCs with Trizol reagent. For every donor, flow cytometry on a PBMC aliquot measured the percentage of naive CD45RAhigh/CD27high T cells. The research as a whole found: As age increased, observed TCR beta diversity per million T cells dropped in a roughly linear way, and a significant reduction was already evident by age about 40. Compared with the aged group, the long-lived group had more naive CD4+ T cells, fewer expanded clones and increased TCR diversity, a pattern suggesting age selection. Estimates of total diversity from one million sequenced T cells were regarded as lower bounds and underestimates. Because donor CMV infection status was unknown, age-related changes in expanded clonotypes were potentially confounded. Because profiling used bulk unsorted PBMCs, naive and antigen-experienced compartments could not be compared conclusively. The percentage of naive T cells measured by flow cytometry correlated strongly with observed TCR beta diversity.

Turning to this clonotype: What antigen it recognizes has not been identified. Per-base quality was not reported, and no clone a single base away is much larger than it.

The TCR comes from an elderly man in good health. Sequencing was carried out using blood.

The DNA reads TGCAGCGTTGTACAGGGGGCAAATGAGCAGTTCTTC. This translates into CSVVQGANEQFF. The chain employs TRBV29-1 and TRBJ2-1; 9 central nucleotides agree with TRBD1. Reading from cysteine to phenylalanine, the CDR3 counts 12 amino acids. Only the CDR3 part of the read is kept: 36 bases, read in frame from the first base. Trimming accounts for 4 bases at V and 7 bases at J, while the number of junction bases matched to no gene is 2. For CDR1 and CDR2, the germline V gene lists SQVTM and ANQGSEA.